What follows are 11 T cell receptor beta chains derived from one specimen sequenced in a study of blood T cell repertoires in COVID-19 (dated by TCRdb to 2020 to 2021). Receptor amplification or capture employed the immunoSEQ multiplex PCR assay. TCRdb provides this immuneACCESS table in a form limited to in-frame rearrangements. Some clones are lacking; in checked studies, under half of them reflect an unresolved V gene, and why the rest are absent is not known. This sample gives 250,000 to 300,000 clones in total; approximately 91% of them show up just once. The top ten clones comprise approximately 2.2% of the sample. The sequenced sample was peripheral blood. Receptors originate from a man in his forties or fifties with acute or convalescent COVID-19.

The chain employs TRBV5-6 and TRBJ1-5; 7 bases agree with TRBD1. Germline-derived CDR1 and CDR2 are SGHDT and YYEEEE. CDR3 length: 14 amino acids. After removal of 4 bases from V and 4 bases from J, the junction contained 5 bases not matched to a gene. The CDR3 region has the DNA TGTGCCAGCAGCCACCGGGACAGAAATCAGCCCCAGCATTTT. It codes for CASSHRDRNQPQHF.

The CDR3 reads CASSPEGNTIYF. DNA for the CDR3: TGTGCCAGCAGCCCGGAGGGAAACACCATATATTTT. The genes are TRBV6-5 and TRBJ1-3; D gene uncertain. Trimming pared 6 bases from V and 4 bases from J, leaving 7 bases between. The CDR3 covers 12 residues. Germline CDR1 is MNHEY and CDR2 is SVGAGI.

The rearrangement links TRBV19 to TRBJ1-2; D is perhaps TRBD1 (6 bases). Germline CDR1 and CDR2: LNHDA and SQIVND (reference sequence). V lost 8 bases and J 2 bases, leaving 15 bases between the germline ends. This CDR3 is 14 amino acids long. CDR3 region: CASGSQGVNYGYTF. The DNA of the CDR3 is TGTGCCAGTGGCTCACAGGGTGTCAACTATGGCTACACCTTC.

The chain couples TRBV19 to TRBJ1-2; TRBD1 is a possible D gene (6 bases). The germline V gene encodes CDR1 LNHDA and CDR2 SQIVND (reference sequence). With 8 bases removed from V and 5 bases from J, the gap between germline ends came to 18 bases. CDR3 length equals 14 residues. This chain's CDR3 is CASHRIGTTYGYTF. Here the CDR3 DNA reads TGTGCCAGTCACCGAATCGGGACAACATATGGCTACACCTTC.

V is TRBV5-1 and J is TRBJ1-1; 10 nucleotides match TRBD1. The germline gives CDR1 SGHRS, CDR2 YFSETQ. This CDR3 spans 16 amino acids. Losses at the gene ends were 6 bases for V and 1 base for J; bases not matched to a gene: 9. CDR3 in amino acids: CASTPLGQGTNTEAFF. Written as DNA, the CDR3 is TGCGCCAGCACCCCCCTGGGACAGGGGACGAACACTGAAGCTTTCTTT.

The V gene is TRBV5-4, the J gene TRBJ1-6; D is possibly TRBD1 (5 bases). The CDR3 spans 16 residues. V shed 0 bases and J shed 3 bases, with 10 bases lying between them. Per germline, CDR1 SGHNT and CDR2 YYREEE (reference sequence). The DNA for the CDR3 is TGTGCCAGCAGCTTGGGCAGGGTCAGCTATAATTCACCCCTCCACTTT. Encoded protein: CASSLGRVSYNSPLHF.

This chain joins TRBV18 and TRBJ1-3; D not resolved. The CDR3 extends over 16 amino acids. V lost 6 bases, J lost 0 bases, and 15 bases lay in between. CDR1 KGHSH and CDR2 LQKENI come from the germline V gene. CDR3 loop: CASSYSISFSGNTIYF. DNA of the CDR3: TGTGCCAGCTCTTACAGCATTTCCTTCTCTGGAAACACCATATATTTT.

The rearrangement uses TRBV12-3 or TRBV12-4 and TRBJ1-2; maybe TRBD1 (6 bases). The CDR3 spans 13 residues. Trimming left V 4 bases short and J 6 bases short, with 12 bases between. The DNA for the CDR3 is TGTGCCAGCAGTTATCCAGGGGAAGATGGCTACACCTTC. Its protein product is CASSYPGEDGYTF.

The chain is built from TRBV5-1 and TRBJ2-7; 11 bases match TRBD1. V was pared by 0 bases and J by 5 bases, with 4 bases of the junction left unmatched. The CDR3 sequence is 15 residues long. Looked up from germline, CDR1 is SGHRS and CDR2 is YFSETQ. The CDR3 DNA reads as TGCGCCAGCAGCTTGGGGGGACAGGGGGTGAACGAGCAGTACTTC. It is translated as CASSLGGQGVNEQYF.

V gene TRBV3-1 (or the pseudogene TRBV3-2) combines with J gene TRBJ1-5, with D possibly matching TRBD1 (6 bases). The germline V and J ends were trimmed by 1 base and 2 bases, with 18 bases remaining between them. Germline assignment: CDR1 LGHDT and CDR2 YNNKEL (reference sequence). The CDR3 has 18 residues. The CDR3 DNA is TGTGCCAGCAGCCAAGCAACAGGGACGGACGAGGGCAATCAGCCCCAGCATTTT. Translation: CASSQATGTDEGNQPQHF.

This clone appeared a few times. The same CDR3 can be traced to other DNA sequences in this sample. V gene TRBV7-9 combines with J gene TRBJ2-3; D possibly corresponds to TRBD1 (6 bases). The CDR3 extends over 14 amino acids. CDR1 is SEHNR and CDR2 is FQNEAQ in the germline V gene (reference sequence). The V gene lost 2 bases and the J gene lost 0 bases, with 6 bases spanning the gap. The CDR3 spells CASSLTGSTDTQYF. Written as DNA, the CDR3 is TGTGCCAGCAGCTTAACAGGGAGCACAGATACGCAGTATTTT.